The rows below give T cell receptor beta chains drawn from one sample of a study of T-cell reconstitution after alpha-beta-depleted transplantation in children. Each CDR3 protein gets one entry after TCRdb re-called the PCR reads with MiXCR. Of over 550,000 distinct CDR3 sequences in the sample, about 10% were seen once. Specimen: PBMCs from the stem cell graft donor, collected from the stem cell graft. These receptors all stem from a human donor who donated a stem cell graft to a child with acute myeloid leukemia. Each CDR3 is given with its conserved first and last residue. The D gene is left open where the match is weak. Rows may omit the clone size; those that give it use once, few, many or a size class.

>TRBJ2-3|many|.|TRBV29-1|15
CSVEGVFHLPDTQYF
TGCAGCGTTGAGGGTGTCTTTCACCTTCCCGATACGCAGTATTTT
>TRBJ2-3|many|TRBD2|TRBV15|15
CATSRDGLVKDTQYF
TGTGCCACCAGCAGAGACGGACTAGTAAAAGATACGCAGTATTTT
>TRBJ2-4|.|.|TRBV12-3/TRBV12-4|15
CASSFLSEGKNIQYF
TGTGCCAGCAGTTTCCTCAGCGAGGGCAAAAACATTCAGTACTTC
>TRBJ2-1|few|.|TRBV27|12
CASSFRGHEQFF
TGTGCCAGCAGTTTTCGAGGGCATGAGCAGTTCTTC
>TRBJ2-2|.|TRBD2|TRBV11-1|16
CASSLLAGRTGGELFF
TGTGCCAGCAGCCTACTAGCGGGAAGAACCGGCGGGGAGCTGTTTTTT
>TRBJ2-1|.|.|TRBV12-3/TRBV12-4|16
CASSLAYGGGYNEQFF
TGTGCCAGCAGTTTAGCTTACGGGGGAGGCTACAATGAGCAGTTCTTC
>TRBJ1-5|.|.|TRBV2|15
CASRAPTVGGQPQHF
TGTGCCAGCAGAGCGCCCACGGTTGGGGGTCAGCCCCAGCATTTT
>TRBJ2-7|.|.|TRBV4-2|16
CASSPGVAQPYYEQYF
TGTGCCAGCAGCCCTGGTGTAGCGCAGCCTTACTACGAGCAGTACTTC
>TRBJ2-5|.|.|TRBV7-2|14
CASSLTYSQGTQYF
TGTGCCAGCAGCCTTACGTACTCCCAGGGGACCCAGTACTTC
>TRBJ2-3|many|.|TRBV21-1|13
CAQLAGHTDTQYF
TGTGCACAACTAGCGGGGCACACAGATACGCAGTATTTT
>TRBJ2-6|many|.|TRBV10-3|14
CAISDSSGANVLTF
TGTGCCATCAGTGACAGCTCTGGGGCCAACGTCCTGACTTTC
>TRBJ1-1|many|.|TRBV7-9|13
CASSLEANTEAFF
TGTGCCAGCAGCCTCGAAGCGAACACTGAAGCTTTCTTT
>TRBJ2-7|.|.|TRBV6-5|16
CASSYSAGLPPYEQYF
TGTGCCAGCAGTTACTCGGCGGGACTCCCTCCCTACGAGCAGTACTTC
>TRBJ1-3|.|.|TRBV7-9|16
CASRDDRSFLGNTIYF
TGTGCCAGCAGGGATGACAGGAGCTTCCTTGGAAACACCATATATTTT
>TRBJ2-1|few|.|TRBV4-3|16
CASSPSEYGTDNEQFF
TGCGCCAGCAGCCCCTCGGAATACGGGACGGACAATGAGCAGTTCTTC
>TRBJ2-2|.|.|TRBV6-2/TRBV6-3|18
CASSPGGPIAGQTGELFF
TGTGCCAGCAGTCCCGGTGGTCCGATAGCGGGACAGACCGGGGAGCTGTTTTTT
>TRBJ2-5|.|.|TRBV6-1|15
CASSQLAVPQETQYF
TGTGCCAGCAGCCAACTAGCAGTCCCCCAAGAGACCCAGTACTTC
>TRBJ1-2|.|.|TRBV29-1|10
CSVDIVGQDF
TGCAGCGTTGATATAGTGGGCCAAGACTTC
>TRBJ1-1|many|.|TRBV29-1|12
CSVVQRNTEAFF
TGCAGCGTTGTACAACGGAACACTGAAGCTTTCTTT
>TRBJ1-1|once|TRBD1|TRBV6-2/TRBV6-3|15
CASSYSGQMNTEAFF
TGTGCCAGCAGTTACTCGGGACAGATGAACACTGAAGCTTTCTTT
>TRBJ2-5|.|.|TRBV14|16
CASSQDRIGGRETQYF
TGTGCCAGCAGCCAAGATAGAATAGGTGGTCGGGAGACCCAGTACTTC
>TRBJ2-2|many|.|TRBV10-3|12
CAISEGPGELFF
TGTGCCATCAGTGAAGGTCCCGGGGAGCTGTTTTTT
>TRBJ2-2|.|.|TRBV5-1|16
CASSLGILQPTGELFF
TGCGCCAGCAGCTTGGGGATACTACAGCCCACCGGGGAGCTGTTTTTT
>TRBJ2-1|few|.|TRBV3-1|14
CASSQAGSYNEQFF
TGTGCCAGCAGCCAAGCCGGATCTTACAATGAGCAGTTCTTC
>TRBJ2-3|few|TRBD1|TRBV20-1|16
CSAPSSRDRATDTQYF
TGCAGTGCTCCCTCAAGCCGGGACAGGGCGACAGATACGCAGTATTTT
>TRBJ2-4|few|.|TRBV28|16
CASSVGTLALKNIQYF
TGTGCCAGCAGTGTCGGGACTCTCGCACTTAAAAACATTCAGTACTTC
>TRBJ2-1|.|TRBD2|TRBV7-3|16
CASSLIGLAGHNEQFF
TGTGCCAGCAGCCTAATCGGACTAGCGGGGCACAATGAGCAGTTCTTC
>TRBJ2-7|.|.|TRBV7-3|15
CASSLKAGTGDEQYF
TGTGCCAGCAGCTTAAAGGCTGGGACCGGGGACGAGCAGTACTTC
>TRBJ1-4|few|.|TRBV29-1|15
CSVVWAPDANEKLFF
TGCAGCGTTGTTTGGGCCCCGGATGCTAATGAAAAACTGTTTTTT
>TRBJ2-1|many|.|TRBV20-1|15
CSARDGLRTYNEQFF
TGCAGTGCTAGAGATGGGCTCCGCACCTACAATGAGCAGTTCTTC
>TRBJ2-2|few|.|TRBV7-2|15
CASSPDRLFTGELFF
TGTGCCAGCAGCCCCGACAGACTCTTCACCGGGGAGCTGTTTTTT
>TRBJ2-7|many|.|TRBV7-3|14
CASSLLSGPYEQYF
TGTGCCAGCAGCCTACTGAGCGGTCCCTACGAGCAGTACTTC
>TRBJ2-1|.|TRBD2|TRBV20-1|17
CSARDFSGRGSYNEQFF
TGCAGTGCTAGAGATTTTAGCGGGAGGGGATCCTACAATGAGCAGTTCTTC
>TRBJ2-2|.|TRBD2|TRBV9|16
CASSPRSAGGFGELFF
TGTGCCAGCAGCCCCAGGTCGGCGGGAGGGTTCGGGGAGCTGTTTTTT
>TRBJ1-1|.|.|TRBV20-1|14
CSAPGPFLNTEAFF
TGCAGTGCTCCGGGTCCTTTTCTTAACACTGAAGCTTTCTTT
>TRBJ2-5|few|.|TRBV24-1|15
CATSDPRRTKETQYF
TGTGCCACCAGTGATCCGCGTCGAACTAAAGAGACCCAGTACTTC
>TRBJ2-7|.|TRBD1|TRBV4-3|15
CASSQTTGDSYEQYF
TGCGCCAGCAGCCAGACGACAGGGGACTCCTACGAGCAGTACTTC
>TRBJ2-1|.|.|TRBV25-1|15
CASSAWSSPHNEQFF
TGTGCCAGCAGTGCTTGGTCAAGTCCCCACAATGAGCAGTTCTTC
>TRBJ2-1|many|TRBD2|TRBV5-1|15
CASSHGLAGHNEQFF
TGCGCCAGCAGCCATGGACTAGCGGGGCACAATGAGCAGTTCTTC
>TRBJ2-1|few|.|TRBV12-3/TRBV12-4|15
CASSLRPQSYNEQFF
TGTGCCAGCAGTTTAAGGCCCCAGTCCTACAATGAGCAGTTCTTC
>TRBJ1-5|many|.|TRBV6-1|13
CASRDGINQPQHF
TGTGCCAGCAGAGATGGGATCAATCAGCCCCAGCATTTT
>TRBJ2-3|few|TRBD2|TRBV3-1|16
CASSQAAGVGTDTQYF
TGTGCCAGCAGCCAAGCAGCGGGAGTCGGGACAGATACGCAGTATTTT
>TRBJ2-3|once|TRBD2|TRBV2|18
CASSLGLALVGGADTQYF
TGTGCCAGCAGTCTCGGACTAGCGCTCGTCGGAGGGGCAGATACGCAGTATTTT
>TRBJ2-3|many|TRBD1|TRBV7-6|16
CASSLRGTGSTDTQYF
TGTGCCAGCAGCCTTAGAGGGACAGGCAGTACAGATACGCAGTATTTT
>TRBJ1-1|few|.|TRBV6-1|16
CASSLWSGGRGTEAFF
TGTGCCAGCAGTCTCTGGTCAGGAGGTAGGGGCACTGAAGCTTTCTTT
>TRBJ1-5|.|TRBD1|TRBV20-1|16
CSARSSGTGSNQPQHF
TGCAGTGCTCGGAGCTCCGGGACAGGTTCCAATCAGCCCCAGCATTTT
>TRBJ2-5|few|.|TRBV24-1|15
CATSTPDSFQETQYF
TGTGCCACCAGTACACCCGACAGTTTCCAAGAGACCCAGTACTTC
>TRBJ2-7|.|TRBD1|TRBV6-1|14
CASKQGQEPYEQYF
TGTGCCAGCAAACAAGGACAGGAGCCATACGAGCAGTACTTC
>TRBJ2-3|many|.|TRBV5-1|12
CASSLARDTQYF
TGCGCCAGCAGCTTGGCCAGGGATACGCAGTATTTT